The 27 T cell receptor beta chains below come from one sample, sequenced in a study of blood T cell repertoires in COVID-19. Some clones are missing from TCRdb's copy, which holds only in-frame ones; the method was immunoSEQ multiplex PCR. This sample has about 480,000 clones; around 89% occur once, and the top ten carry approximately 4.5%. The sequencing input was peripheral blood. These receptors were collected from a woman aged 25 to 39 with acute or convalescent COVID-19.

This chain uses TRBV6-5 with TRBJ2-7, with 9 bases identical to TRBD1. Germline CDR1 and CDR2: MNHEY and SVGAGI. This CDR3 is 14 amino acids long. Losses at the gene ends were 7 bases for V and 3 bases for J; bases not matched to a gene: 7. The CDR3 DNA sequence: TGTGCCAGCAAACCCGGGACAGGGAACTACGAGCAGTACTTC. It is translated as CASKPGTGNYEQYF.

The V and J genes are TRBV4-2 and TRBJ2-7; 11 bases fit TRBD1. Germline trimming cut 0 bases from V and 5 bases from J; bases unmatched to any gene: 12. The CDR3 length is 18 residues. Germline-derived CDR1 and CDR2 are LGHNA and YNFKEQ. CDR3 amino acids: CASSQDLKAGQGGDEQYF. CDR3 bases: TGTGCCAGCAGCCAAGATCTTAAGGCGGGACAGGGGGGTGACGAGCAGTACTTC.

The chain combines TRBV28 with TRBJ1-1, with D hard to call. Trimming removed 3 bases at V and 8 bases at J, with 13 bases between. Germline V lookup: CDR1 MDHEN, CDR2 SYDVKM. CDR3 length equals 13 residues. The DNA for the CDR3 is TGTGCCAGCAGTTTTAATTGGAGGATAGAAGCTTTCTTT. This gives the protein CASSFNWRIEAFF.

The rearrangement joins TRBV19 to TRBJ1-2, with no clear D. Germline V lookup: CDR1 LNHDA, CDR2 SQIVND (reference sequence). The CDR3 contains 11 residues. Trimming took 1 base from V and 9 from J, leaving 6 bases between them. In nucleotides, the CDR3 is TGTGCCAGTAGTATAGGGGAGCGCTACACCTTC. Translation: CASSIGERYTF.

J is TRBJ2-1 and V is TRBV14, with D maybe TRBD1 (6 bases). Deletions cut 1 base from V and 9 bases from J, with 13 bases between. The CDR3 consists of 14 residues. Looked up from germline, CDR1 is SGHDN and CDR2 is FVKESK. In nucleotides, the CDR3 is TGTGCCAGCAGCCAAGGTGCTAGGGGGAGTGAGCAGTTCTTC. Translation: CASSQGARGSEQFF.

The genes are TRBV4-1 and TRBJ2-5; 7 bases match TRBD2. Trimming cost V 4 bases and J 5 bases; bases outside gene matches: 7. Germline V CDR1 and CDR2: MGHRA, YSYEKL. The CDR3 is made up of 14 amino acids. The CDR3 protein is CASSRGMGGETQYF. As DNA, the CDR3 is TGCGCCAGCAGCCGTGGGATGGGGGGGGAGACCCAGTACTTC.

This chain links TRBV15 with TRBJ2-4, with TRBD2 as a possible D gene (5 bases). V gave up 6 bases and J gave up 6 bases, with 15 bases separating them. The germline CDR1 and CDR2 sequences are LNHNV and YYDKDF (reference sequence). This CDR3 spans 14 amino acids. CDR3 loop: CATRSVLEGNIQYF. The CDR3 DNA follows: TGTGCCACCAGAAGCGTTCTAGAGGGAAACATTCAGTACTTC.

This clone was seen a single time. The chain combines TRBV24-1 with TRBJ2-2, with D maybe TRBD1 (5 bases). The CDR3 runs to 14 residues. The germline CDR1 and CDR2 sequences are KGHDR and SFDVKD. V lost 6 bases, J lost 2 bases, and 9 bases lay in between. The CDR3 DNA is TGTGCCACCAGTCAAGGGGTTAACACCGGGGAGCTGTTTTTT. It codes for CATSQGVNTGELFF.

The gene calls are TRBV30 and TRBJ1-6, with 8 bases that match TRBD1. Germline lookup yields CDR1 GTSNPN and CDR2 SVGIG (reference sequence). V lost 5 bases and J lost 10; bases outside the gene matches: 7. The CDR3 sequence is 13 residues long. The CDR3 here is CAWAGGSFSPLHF. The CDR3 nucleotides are TGTGCCTGGGCAGGGGGCTCTTTCTCACCCCTCCACTTT.

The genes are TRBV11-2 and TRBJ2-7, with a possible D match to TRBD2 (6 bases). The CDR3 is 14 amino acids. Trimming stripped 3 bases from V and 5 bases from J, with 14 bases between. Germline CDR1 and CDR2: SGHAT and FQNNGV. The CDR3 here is CASSFGGLGNEQYF. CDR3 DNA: TGTGCCAGCAGCTTTGGGGGGTTAGGGAACGAGCAGTACTTC.

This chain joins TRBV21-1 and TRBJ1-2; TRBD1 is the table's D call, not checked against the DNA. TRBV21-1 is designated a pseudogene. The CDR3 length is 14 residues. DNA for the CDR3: TGTGCCAGTCGGGGGCAGGGGGCCCACGATGGCTACACCTTC. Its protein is CASRGQGAHDGYTF.

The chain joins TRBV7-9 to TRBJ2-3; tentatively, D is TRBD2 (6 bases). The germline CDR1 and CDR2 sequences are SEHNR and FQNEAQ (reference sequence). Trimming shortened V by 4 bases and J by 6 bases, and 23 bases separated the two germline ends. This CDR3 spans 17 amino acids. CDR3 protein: CASSSRLGDPGGDTQYF. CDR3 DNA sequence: TGTGCCAGCAGCTCCCGGTTGGGGGACCCAGGAGGGGATACGCAGTATTTT.

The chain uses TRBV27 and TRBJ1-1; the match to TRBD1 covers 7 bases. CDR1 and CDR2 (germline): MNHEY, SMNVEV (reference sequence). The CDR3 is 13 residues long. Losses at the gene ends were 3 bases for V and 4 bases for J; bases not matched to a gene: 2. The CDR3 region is CASSFEGATEAFF. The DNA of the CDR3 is TGTGCCAGCAGTTTCGAGGGGGCCACTGAAGCTTTCTTT.

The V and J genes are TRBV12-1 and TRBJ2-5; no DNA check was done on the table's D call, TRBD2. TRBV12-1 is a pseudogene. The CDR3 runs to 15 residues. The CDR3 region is CASSYLGPGGGSQYF. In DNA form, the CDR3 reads TGTGCCAGCAGCTACTTAGGTCCCGGGGGGGGATCCCAGTACTTC.

CDR3 nucleotide sequence: TGTGCCAGCCGCCTGGGGGAGGGGAACAACTATGGCTACACCTTC. Its translation is CASRLGEGNNYGYTF. The rearrangement links TRBV2 to TRBJ1-2; D might be TRBD1 (5 bases). Germline V CDR1 and CDR2: SNHLY, FYNNEI. V shed 8 bases and J shed 2 bases, with 18 bases lying between them. CDR3 size: 15 residues.

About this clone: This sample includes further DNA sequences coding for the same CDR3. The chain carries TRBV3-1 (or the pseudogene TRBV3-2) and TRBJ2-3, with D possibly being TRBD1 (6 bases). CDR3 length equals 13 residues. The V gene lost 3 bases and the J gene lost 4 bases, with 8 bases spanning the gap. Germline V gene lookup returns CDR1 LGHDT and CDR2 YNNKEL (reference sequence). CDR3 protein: CASSQQGPDTQYF. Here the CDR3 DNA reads TGTGCCAGCAGCCAGCAGGGGCCAGATACGCAGTATTTT.

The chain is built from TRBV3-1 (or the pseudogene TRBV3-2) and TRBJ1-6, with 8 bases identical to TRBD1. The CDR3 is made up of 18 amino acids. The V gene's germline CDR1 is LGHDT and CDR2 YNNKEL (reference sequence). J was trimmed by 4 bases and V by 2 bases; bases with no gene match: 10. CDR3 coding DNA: TGTGCCAGCAGCCAAAGGATAGACAGGGGCCCGTATAATTCACCCCTCCACTTT. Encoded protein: CASSQRIDRGPYNSPLHF.

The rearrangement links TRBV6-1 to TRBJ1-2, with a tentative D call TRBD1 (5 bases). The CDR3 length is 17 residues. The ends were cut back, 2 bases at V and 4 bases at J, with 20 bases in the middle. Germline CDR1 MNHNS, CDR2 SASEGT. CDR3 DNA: TGTGCCAGCAGTGAATATTTTTCGGTCGACAGCACCTATGGCTACACCTTC. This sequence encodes CASSEYFSVDSTYGYTF.

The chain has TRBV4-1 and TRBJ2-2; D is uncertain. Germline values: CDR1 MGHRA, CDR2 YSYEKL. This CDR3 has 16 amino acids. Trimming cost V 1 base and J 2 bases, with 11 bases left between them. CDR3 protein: CASSQGWLVNTGELFF. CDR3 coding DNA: TGCGCCAGCAGCCAAGGGTGGTTAGTAAACACCGGGGAGCTGTTTTTT.

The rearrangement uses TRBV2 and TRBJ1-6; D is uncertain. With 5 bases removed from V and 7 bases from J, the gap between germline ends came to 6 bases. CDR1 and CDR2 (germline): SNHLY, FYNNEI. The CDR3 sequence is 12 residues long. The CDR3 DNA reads TGTGCCAGCAGTTCCGGGAATTCACCCCTCCACTTT. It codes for CASSSGNSPLHF.

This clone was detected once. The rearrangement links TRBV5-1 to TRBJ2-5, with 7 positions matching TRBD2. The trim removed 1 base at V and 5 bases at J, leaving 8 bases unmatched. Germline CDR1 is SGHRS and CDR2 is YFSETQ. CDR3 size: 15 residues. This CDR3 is CASSLSVGGGETQYF. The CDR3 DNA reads TGCGCCAGCAGCTTGAGCGTCGGGGGAGGGGAGACCCAGTACTTC.

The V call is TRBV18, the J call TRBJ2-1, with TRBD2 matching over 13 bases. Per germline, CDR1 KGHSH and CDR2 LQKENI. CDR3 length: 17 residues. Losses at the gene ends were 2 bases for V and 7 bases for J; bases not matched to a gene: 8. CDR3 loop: CASSPLTSGGAGNEQFF. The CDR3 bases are TGTGCCAGCTCACCATTAACTAGCGGGGGGGCAGGAAATGAGCAGTTCTTC.

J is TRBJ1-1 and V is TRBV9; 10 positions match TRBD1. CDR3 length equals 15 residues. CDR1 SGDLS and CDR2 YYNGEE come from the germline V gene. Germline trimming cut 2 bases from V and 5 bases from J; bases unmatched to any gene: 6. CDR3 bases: TGTGCCAGCAGCGTCGAGGGACAGGGGTTTACTGAAGCTTTCTTT. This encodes CASSVEGQGFTEAFF.

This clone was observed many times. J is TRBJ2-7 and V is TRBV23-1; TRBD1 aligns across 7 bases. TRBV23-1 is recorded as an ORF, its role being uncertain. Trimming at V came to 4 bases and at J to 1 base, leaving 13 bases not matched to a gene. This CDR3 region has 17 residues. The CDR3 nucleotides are TGCGCCAGCAGTCGTCCGCGTTCGGACAGGAAGTCCTACGAGCAGTACTTC. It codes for CASSRPRSDRKSYEQYF.

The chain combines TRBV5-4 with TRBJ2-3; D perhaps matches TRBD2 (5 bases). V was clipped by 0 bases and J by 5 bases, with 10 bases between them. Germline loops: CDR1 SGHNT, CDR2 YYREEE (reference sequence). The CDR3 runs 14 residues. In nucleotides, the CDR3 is TGTGCCAGCAGCTTGGGGGGAGTCCGAGATACGCAGTATTTT. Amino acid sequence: CASSLGGVRDTQYF.

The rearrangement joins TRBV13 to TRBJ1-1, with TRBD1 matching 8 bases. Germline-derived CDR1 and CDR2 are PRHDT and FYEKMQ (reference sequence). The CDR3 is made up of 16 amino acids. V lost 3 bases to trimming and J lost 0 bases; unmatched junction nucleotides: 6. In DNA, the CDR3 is TGTGCCAGCAGCTTGGGACAGGTCACTATGAACACTGAAGCTTTCTTT. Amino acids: CASSLGQVTMNTEAFF. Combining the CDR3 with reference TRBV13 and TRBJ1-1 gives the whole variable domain AAGVIQSPRHLIKEKRETATLKCYPIPRHDTVYWYQQGPGQDPQFLISFYEKMQSDKGSIPDRFSAQQFSDYHSELNMSSLELGDSALYFCASSLGQVTMNTEAFFGQGTRLTVV.

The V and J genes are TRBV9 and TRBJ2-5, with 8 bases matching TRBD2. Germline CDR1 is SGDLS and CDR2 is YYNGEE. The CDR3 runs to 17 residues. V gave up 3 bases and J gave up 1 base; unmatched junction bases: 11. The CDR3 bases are TGTGCCAGCAGCGATGCGGGGGGCCGCTATTCCCAAGAGACCCAGTACTTC. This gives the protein CASSDAGGRYSQETQYF.